The source of this T cell receptor (beta chain) is a study of T cell changes during pregnancy in multiple sclerosis. J gave up 1 base and V 4 bases, and 7 bases lay outside the gene matches. This CDR3 spans 16 amino acids. Looked up from germline, CDR1 is KGHSH and CDR2 is LQKENI. Sequencing was performed with immunoSEQ multiplex PCR; in TCRdb, only in-frame clones are kept and a portion is missing. The data contain more than 35,000 clones, more than 85% of them singletons. The chain uses TRBV18 and TRBJ1-1; TRBD1 aligns across 9 bases. The material was CD4+ T cells from peripheral blood mononuclear cells, obtained in the third trimester of pregnancy. This receptor was obtained from a female donor in good health, enrolled as a control in a pregnancy study. This chain's CDR3 is CASSQGTGNANTEAFF. CDR3 DNA sequence: TGTGCCAGCTCACAAGGGACAGGGAATGCGAACACTGAAGCTTTCTTT.